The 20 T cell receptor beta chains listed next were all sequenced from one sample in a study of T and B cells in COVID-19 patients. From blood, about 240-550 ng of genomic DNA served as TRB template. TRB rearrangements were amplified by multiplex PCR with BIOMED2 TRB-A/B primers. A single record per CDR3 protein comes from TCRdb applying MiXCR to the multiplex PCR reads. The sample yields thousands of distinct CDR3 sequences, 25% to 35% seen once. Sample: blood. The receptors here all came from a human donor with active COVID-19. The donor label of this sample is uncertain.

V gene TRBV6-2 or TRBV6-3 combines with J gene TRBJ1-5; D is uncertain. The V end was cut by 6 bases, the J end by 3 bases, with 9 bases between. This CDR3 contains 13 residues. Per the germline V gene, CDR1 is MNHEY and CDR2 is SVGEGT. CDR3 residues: CASRVRVNQPQHF. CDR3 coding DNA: TGTGCCAGCAGAGTCAGAGTCAATCAGCCCCAGCATTTT.

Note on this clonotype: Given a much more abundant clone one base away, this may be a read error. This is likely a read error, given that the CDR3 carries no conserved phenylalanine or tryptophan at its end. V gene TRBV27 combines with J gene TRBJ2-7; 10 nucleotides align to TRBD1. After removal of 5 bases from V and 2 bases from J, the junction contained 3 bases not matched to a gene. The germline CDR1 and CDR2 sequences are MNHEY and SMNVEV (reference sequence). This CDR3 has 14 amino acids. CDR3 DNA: TGTGCCAGCAGTCCCGGACAGGGGGCCTACGAGCAGTACTAC. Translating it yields CASSPGQGAYEQYY.

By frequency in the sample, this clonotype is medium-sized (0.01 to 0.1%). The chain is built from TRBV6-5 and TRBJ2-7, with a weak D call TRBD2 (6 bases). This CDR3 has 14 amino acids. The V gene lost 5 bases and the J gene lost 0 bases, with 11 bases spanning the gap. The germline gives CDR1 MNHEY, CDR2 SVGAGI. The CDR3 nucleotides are TGTGCCAGCAGTCCTCGGCGGGGCTCCTACGAGCAGTACTTC. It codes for CASSPRRGSYEQYF.

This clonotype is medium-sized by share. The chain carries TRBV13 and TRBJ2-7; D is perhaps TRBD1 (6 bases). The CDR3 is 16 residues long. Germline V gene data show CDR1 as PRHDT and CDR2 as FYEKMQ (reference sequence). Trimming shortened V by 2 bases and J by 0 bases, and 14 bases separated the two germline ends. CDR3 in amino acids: CASSLPRDTTSYEQYF. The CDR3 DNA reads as TGTGCCAGCAGCTTACCTAGGGACACGACCTCCTACGAGCAGTACTTC.

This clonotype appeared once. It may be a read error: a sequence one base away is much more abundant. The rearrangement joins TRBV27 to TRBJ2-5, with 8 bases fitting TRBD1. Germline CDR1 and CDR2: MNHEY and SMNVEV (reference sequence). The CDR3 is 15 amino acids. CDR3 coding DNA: TGTGCCAGCAGTTTATCGCGCAGGGGGCCAGAGACCCTGTACTTC. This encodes CASSLSRRGPETLYF.

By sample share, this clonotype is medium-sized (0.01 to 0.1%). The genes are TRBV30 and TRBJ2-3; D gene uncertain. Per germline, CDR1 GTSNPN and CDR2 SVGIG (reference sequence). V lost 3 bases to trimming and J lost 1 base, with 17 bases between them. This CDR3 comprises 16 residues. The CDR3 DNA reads TGTGCCTGGAGATCCTTAGGTAGTCCTGGCACAGATACGCAGTATTTT. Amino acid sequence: CAWRSLGSPGTDTQYF.

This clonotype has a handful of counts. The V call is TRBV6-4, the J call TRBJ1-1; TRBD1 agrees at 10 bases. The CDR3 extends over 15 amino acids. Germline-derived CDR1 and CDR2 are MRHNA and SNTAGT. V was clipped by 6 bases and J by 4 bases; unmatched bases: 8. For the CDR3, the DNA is TGTGCCAGCAGCCGGGACAGGGGAACGGGCACTGAAGCTTTCTTT. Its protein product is CASSRDRGTGTEAFF.

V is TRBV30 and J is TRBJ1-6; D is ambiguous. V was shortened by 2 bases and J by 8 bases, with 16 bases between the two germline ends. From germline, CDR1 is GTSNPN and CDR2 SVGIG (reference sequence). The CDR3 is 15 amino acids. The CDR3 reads CAWSISRRFDSPLHF. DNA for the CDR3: TGTGCCTGGAGTATATCCAGGCGATTTGATTCACCCCTCCACTTT. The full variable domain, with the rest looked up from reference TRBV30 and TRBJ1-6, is SQTIHQWPATLVQPVGSPLSLECTVEGTSNPNLYWYRQAAGRGLQLLFYSVGIGQISSEVPQNLSASRPQDRQFILSSKKLLLSDSGFYLCAWSISRRFDSPLHFGNGTRLTVT.

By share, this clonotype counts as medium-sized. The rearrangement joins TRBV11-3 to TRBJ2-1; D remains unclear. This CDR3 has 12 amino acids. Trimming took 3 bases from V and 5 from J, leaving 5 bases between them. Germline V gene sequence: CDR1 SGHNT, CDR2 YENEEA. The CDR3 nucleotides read TGTGCCAGCAGCTTCGACCACAATGAGCAGTTCTTC. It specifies CASSFDHNEQFF.

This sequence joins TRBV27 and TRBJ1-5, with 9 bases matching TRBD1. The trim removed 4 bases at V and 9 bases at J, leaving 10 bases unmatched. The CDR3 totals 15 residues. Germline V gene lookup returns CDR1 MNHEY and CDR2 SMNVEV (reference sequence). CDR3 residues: CASSSGQGQGRPQHF. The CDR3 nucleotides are TGTGCCAGCAGTTCCGGACAGGGGCAGGGTAGGCCCCAGCATTTT.

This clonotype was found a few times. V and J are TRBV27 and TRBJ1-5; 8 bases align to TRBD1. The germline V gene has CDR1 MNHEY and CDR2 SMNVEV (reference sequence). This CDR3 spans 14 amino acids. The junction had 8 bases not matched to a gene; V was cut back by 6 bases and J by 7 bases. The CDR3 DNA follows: TGTGCCAGCAGCCCCACAGGGGGAGTGCAGCCCCAGCATTTT. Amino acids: CASSPTGGVQPQHF.

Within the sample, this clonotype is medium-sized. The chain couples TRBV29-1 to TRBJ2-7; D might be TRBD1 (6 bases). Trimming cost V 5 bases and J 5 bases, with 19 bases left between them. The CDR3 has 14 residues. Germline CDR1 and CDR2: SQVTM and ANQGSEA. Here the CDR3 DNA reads TGCAGCGTTAGCAGGGGCGAGGTATCGGACGAGCAGTACTTC. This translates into CSVSRGEVSDEQYF.

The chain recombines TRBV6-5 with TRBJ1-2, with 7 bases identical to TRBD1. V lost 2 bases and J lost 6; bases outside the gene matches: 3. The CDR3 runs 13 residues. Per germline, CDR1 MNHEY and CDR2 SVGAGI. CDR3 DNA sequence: TGTGCCAGCAGTTACAAGGGGGCTAATGGCTACACCTTC. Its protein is CASSYKGANGYTF.

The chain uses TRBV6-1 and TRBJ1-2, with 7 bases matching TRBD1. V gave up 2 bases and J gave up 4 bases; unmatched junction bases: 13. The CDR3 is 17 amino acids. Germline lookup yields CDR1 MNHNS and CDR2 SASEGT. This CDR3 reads CASSEITGDPIGYGYTF. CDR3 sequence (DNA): TGTGCCAGCAGTGAAATTACAGGGGACCCCATTGGCTATGGCTACACCTTC.

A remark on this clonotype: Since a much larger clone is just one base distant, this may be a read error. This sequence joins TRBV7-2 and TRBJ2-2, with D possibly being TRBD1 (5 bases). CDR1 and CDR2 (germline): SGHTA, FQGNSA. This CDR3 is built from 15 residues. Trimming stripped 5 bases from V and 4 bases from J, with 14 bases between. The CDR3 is CASSIRGRGTGELFF. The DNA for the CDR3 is TGTGCCAGCAGCATTAGGGGCCGAGGCACCGGGGAGCTGTTTTTT.

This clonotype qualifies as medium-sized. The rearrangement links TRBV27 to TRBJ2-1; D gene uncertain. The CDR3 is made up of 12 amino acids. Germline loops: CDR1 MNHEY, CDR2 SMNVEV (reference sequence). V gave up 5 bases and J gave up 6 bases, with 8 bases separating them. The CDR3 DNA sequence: TGTGCCAGCAGTACAATACTCAATGAGCAGTTCTTC. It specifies CASSTILNEQFF.

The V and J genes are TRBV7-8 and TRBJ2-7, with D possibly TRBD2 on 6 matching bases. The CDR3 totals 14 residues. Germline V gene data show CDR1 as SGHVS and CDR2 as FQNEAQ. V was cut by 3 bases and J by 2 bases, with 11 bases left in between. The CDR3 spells CASSFSRGTYEQYF. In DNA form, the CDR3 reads TGTGCCAGCAGCTTTTCGCGGGGCACCTACGAGCAGTACTTC.

CDR3 DNA sequence: TGTGCCAGCAGTGGGACAGATAGCACAGATACGCAGTATTTT. Its translation: CASSGTDSTDTQYF. The V gene is TRBV28, the J gene TRBJ2-3, with 7 bases that match TRBD1. This CDR3 contains 14 residues. The germline V gene has CDR1 MDHEN and CDR2 SYDVKM. V lost 5 bases and J lost 0; bases outside the gene matches: 2.

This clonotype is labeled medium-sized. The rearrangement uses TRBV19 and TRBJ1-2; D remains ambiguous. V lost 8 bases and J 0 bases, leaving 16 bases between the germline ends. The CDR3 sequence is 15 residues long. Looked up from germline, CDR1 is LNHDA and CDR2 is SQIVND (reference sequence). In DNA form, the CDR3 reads TGTGCCAGTCTGGGATGGACGGCATCTAACTATGGCTACACCTTC. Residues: CASLGWTASNYGYTF.

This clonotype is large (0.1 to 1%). The CDR3 loop reads CATNLRTGPEAFF. As DNA, the CDR3 is TGTGCCACCAACCTCAGGACAGGACCTGAAGCTTTCTTT. J is TRBJ1-1 and V is TRBV15; 7 bases map to TRBD1. The germline V gene has CDR1 LNHNV and CDR2 YYDKDF (reference sequence). V lost 7 bases to trimming and J lost 6 bases; unmatched junction nucleotides: 8. CDR3 length equals 13 residues.